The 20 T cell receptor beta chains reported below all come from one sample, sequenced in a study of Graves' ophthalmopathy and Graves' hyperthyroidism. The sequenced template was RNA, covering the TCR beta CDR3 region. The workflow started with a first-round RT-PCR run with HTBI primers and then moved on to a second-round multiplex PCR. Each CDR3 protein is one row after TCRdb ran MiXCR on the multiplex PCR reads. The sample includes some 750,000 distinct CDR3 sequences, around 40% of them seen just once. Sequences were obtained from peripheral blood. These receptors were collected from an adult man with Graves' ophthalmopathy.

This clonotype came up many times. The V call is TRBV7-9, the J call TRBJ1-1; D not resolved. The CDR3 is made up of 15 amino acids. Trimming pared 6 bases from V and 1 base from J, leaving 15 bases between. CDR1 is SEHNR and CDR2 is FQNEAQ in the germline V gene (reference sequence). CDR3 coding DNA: TGTGCCAGCAGGTACTCGGGGTCGTGGAACACTGAAGCTTTCTTT. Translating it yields CASRYSGSWNTEAFF. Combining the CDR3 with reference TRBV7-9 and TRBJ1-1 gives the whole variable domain DTGVSQNPRHKITKRGQNVTFRCDPISEHNRLYWYRQTLGQGPEFLTYFQNEAQLEKSRLLSDRFSAERPKGSFSTLEIQRTEQGDSAMYLCASRYSGSWNTEAFFGQGTRLTVV.

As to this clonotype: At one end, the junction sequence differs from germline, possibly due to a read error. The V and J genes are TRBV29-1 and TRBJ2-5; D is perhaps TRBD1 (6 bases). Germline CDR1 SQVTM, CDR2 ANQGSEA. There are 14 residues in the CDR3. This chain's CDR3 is CSVEDRGTQETQCF. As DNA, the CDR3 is TGCAGCGTTGAAGACAGGGGAACTCAAGAGACCCAGTGCTTC.

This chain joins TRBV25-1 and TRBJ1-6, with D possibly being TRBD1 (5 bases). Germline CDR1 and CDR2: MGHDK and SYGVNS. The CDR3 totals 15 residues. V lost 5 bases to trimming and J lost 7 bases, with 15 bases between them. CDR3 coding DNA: TGTGCCAGCAGTCGCCGGGGGGGGGAGAATTCACCCCTCCACTTT. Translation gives CASSRRGGENSPLHF.

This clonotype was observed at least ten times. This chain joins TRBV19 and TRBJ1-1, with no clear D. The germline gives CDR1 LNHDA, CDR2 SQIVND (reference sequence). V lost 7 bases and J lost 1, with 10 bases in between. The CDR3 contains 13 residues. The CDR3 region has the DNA TGTGCCAGTAAATTAGAGGAGAACACTGAAGCTTTCTTT. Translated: CASKLEENTEAFF.

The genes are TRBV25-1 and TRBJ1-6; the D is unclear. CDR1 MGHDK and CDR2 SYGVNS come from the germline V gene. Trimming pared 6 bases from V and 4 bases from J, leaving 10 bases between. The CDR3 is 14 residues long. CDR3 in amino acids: CASSPPSYNSPLHF. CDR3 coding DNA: TGTGCCAGCAGCCCGCCTTCGTATAATTCACCCCTCCACTTT.

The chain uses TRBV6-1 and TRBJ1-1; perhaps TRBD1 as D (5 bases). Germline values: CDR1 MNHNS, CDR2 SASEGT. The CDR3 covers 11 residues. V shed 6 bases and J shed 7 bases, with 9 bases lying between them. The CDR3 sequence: CASRATGEAFF. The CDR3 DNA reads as TGTGCCAGCAGAGCCACAGGTGAAGCTTTCTTT.

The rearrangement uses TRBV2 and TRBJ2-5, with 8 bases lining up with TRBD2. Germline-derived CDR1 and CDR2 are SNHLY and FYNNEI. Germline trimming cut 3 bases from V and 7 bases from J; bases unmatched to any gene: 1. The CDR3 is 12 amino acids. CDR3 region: CASSDLAGTQYF. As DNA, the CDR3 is TGTGCCAGCAGTGACCTAGCGGGGACCCAGTACTTC.

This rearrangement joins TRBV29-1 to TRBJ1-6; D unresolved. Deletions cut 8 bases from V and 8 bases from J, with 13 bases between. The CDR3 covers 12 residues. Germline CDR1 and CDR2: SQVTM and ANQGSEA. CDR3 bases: TGCAGCTATAAGCGGTACTATTCACCCCTCCACTTT. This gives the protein CSYKRYYSPLHF.

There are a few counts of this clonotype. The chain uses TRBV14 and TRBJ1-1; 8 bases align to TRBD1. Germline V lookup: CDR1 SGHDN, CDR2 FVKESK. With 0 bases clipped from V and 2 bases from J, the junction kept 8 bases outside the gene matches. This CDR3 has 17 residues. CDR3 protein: CASSQEGRDRRNTEAFF. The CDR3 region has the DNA TGTGCCAGCAGCCAAGAAGGAAGGGACAGGAGAAACACTGAAGCTTTCTTT.

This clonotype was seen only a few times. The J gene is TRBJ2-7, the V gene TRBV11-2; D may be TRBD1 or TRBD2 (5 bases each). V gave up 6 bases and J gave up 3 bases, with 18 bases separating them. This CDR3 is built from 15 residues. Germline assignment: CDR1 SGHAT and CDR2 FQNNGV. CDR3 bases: TGTGCCAGCAGACCAAAAGAGGGGTCGTTCTACGAGCAGTACTTC. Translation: CASRPKEGSFYEQYF.

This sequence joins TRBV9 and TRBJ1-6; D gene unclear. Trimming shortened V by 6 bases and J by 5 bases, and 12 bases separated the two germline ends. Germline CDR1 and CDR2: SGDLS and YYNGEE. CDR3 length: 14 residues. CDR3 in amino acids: CASTPGLDNSPLHF. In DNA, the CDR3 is TGTGCCAGCACCCCCGGCCTCGATAATTCACCCCTCCACTTT.

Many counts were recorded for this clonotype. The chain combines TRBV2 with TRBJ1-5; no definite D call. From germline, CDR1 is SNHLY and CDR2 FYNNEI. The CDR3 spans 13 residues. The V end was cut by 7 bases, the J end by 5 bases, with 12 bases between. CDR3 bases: TGTGCCAGCACCTCCGGTGGGCATCAGCCCCAGCATTTT. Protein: CASTSGGHQPQHF.

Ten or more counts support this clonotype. The CDR3 DNA reads as TGTGCCAGTAGTCGGGAAGGAAACTATGGCTACACCTTC. This translates into CASSREGNYGYTF. The chain links TRBV19 to TRBJ1-2; D gene uncertain. V dropped 5 bases and J dropped 2 bases, with 9 bases sitting between them. The CDR3 contains 13 residues. Germline CDR1 and CDR2: LNHDA and SQIVND (reference sequence).

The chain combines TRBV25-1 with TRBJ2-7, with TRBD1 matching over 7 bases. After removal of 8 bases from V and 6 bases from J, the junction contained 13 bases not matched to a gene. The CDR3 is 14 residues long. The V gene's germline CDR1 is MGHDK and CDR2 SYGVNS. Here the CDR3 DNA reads TGTGCCAGCTCACCGGGACAGACCTTTGGCGAGCAGTACTTC. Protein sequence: CASSPGQTFGEQYF.

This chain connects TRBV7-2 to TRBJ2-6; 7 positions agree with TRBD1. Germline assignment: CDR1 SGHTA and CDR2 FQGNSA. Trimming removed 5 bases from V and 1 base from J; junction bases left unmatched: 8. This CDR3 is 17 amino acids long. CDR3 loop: CASSPGYRGSGANVLTF. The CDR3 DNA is TGTGCCAGCAGCCCCGGTTACAGGGGATCTGGGGCCAACGTCCTGACTTTC. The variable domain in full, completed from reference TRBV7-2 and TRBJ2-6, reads GAGVSQSPSNKVTEKGKDVELRCDPISGHTALYWYRQSLGQGLEFLIYFQGNSAPDKSGLPSDRFSAERTGGSVSTLTIQRTQQEDSAVYLCASSPGYRGSGANVLTFGAGSRLTVL.

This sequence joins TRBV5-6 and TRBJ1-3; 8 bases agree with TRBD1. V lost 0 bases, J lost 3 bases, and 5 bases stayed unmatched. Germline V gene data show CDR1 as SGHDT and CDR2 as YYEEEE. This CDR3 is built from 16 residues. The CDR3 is CASSLGTGIVGNTIYF. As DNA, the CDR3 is TGTGCCAGCAGCTTGGGGACAGGGATAGTTGGAAACACCATATATTTT.

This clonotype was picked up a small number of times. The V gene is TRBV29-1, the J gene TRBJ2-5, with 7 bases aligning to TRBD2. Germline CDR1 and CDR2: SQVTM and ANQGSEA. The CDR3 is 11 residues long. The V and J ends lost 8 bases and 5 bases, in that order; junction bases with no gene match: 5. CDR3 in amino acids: CSSAGGETQYF. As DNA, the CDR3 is TGCAGCAGTGCCGGGGGGGAGACCCAGTACTTC.

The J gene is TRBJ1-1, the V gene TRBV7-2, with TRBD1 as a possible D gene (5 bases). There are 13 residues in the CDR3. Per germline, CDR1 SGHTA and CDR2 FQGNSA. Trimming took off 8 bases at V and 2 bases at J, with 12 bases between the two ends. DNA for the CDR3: TGTGCCAGCTCAGAGACAGCTAACACTGAAGCTTTCTTT. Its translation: CASSETANTEAFF. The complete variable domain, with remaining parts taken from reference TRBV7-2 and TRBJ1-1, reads GAGVSQSPSNKVTEKGKDVELRCDPISGHTALYWYRQSLGQGLEFLIYFQGNSAPDKSGLPSDRFSAERTGGSVSTLTIQRTQQEDSAVYLCASSETANTEAFFGQGTRLTVV.

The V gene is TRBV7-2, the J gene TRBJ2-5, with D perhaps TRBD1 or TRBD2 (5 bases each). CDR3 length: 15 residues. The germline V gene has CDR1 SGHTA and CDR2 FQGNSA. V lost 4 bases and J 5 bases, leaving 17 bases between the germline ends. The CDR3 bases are TGTGCCAGCAGCTATAGACTGGGGGATAGTGAGACCCAGTACTTC. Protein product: CASSYRLGDSETQYF.

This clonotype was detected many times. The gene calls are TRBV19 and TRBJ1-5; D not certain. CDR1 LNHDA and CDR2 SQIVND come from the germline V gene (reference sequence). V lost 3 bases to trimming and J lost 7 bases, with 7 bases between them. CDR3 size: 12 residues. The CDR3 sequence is CASSMGLQPQHF. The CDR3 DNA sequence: TGTGCCAGTAGTATGGGTTTGCAGCCCCAGCATTTT.